The text below deals with one T cell receptor (beta chain). What it binds is unknown. Naive CD8 cells lacked CD45RO, underwent positive selection for CCR7 and left out terminally differentiated effector memory CD45RA+ cells. Deep-level assay runs were performed. Sequencing used immunoSEQ multiplex PCR; TCRdb keeps in-frame clones, though not all of them. This sample has some 580,000 clones; more than 95% occur once, and the top ten carry 0.3%. The data were taken from a study of shared clonotypes between healthy human individuals. For the study at large: A couple of female and three male donors aged 18 to 49 were enrolled. Each donor's CD8 memory used one plate, CD8 naive two, each CD4 subset three.

General study results and limits: Around 5% was the fraction of naive CD4 clonotypes found shared across several donors.

Germline loops: CDR1 SGHRS, CDR2 YFSETQ. The CDR3 is 15 residues long. V gave up 0 bases and J gave up 5 bases, with 14 bases separating them. The sequencing input was naive CD8+ T cells sorted from blood. The TCR comes from a man aged 25 to 40 in good health. This sequence joins TRBV5-1 and TRBJ1-1; D unclear. The CDR3 nucleotides are TGCGCCAGCAGCTTGGCCGTGGGGTTGGGAACTGAAGCTTTCTTT. This codes for CASSLAVGLGTEAFF.